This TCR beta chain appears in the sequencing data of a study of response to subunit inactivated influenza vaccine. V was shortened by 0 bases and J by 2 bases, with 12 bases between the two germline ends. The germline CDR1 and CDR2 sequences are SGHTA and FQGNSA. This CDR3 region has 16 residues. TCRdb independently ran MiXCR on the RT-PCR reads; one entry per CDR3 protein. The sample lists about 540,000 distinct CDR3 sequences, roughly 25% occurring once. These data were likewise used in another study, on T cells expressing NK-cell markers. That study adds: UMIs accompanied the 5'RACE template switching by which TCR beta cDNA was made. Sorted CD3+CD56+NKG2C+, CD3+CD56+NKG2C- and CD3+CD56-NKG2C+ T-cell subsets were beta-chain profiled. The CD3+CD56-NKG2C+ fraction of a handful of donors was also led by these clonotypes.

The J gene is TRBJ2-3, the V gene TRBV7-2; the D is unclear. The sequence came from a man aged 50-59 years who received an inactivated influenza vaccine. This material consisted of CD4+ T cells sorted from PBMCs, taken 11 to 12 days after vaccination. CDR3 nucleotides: TGTGCCAGCAGCTTAGCGGCTGGGCTCATCACAGATACGCAGTATTTT. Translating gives CASSLAAGLITDTQYF.